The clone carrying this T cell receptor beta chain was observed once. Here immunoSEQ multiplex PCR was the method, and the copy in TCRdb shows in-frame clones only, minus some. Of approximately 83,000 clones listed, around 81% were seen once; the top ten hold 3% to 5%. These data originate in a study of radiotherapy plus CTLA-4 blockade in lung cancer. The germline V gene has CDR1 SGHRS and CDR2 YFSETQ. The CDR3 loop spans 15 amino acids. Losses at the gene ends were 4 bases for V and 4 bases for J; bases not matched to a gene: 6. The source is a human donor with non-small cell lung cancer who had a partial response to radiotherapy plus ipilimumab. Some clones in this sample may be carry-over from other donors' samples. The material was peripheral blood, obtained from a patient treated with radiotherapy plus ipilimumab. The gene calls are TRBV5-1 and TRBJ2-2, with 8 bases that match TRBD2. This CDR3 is CASSEAGVGTGELFF. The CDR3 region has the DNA TGCGCCAGCAGCGAAGCGGGAGTTGGCACCGGGGAGCTGTTTTTT.